The rows below give T cell receptor beta chains drawn from one sample of a study of T cell repertoires in cytomegalovirus infection. TCRdb analysed the reads with MiXCR anew, one entry per CDR3 protein. The sample includes about 920,000 distinct CDR3 sequences, approximately 31% seen only once; the top ten take around 15%. No antigen has been assigned to these receptors. The specimen comprised cultured CD8+ T cells from PBMCs, sampled from culture after CMV antigen stimulation. These receptors were obtained from a human donor in good health (CMV status not recorded). Some clones in this sample may be carry-over from other donors' samples. Both conserved end residues are part of each CDR3. A D gene is named only where the DNA matches it firmly. Where a row states a size, it is once, few, many or the class of an expanded clone; other rows omit it.

V	size	J	D	DNA	CDR3
TRBV6-6	.	TRBJ2-3	TRBD2	TGTGCCAGCAGTTGGGGGACTAGGGGAGATACGCAGTATTTT	CASSWGTRGDTQYF
TRBV7-9	few	TRBJ2-1	TRBD2	TGTGCCAGCAGTTCCCCTAGCGGGGGGCGGCTTGAGCAGTTCTTC	CASSSPSGGRLEQFF
TRBV4-3	.	TRBJ1-1	TRBD1	TGCGCCAGCAGCCAAGATATGACAGGGGTAGACACTGAAGCTTTCTTT	CASSQDMTGVDTEAFF
TRBV7-6	few	TRBJ2-3	TRBD1	TGTGCCAGCAGCTCCTTTGGACAGGGGATGGGCACAGATACGCAGTATTTT	CASSSFGQGMGTDTQYF
TRBV20-1	few	TRBJ2-7	TRBD2	TGCAGTGCTAGCCGAGAGGGAACCGGGACTAGCGGTATTCCACGCTCCTACGAGCAGTACTTC	CSASREGTGTSGIPRSYEQYF
TRBV10-3	few	TRBJ2-2	.	TGTGCCATCAGTGAGCCTTTTATAGAAGGGGGGACCGGGGAGCTGTTTTTT	CAISEPFIEGGTGELFF
TRBV27	.	TRBJ2-7	.	TGTGCCAGCAGTTTTACCGGACAGTACTCCTACGAGCAGTACTTC	CASSFTGQYSYEQYF
TRBV12-3/TRBV12-4	.	TRBJ2-7	.	TGTGCCAGCAGTTTCCGTTCTATGACAGTTACCTACGAGCAGTACTTC	CASSFRSMTVTYEQYF
TRBV9	few	TRBJ1-1	.	TGTGCCAGCAGCGTAGAGGCTCTTTGGGGGGCGGGGGACACTGAAGCTTTCTTT	CASSVEALWGAGDTEAFF
TRBV5-6	.	TRBJ1-1	.	TGTGCCAGCAGCCCCGGAGTCCCGGGGAGCTACCTGAACACTGAAGCTTTCTTT	CASSPGVPGSYLNTEAFF
TRBV27	.	TRBJ2-6	TRBD1	TGTGCCAGCAGTCCCCTGGGGACAGGGACAGGGGCCAACGTCCTGACTTTC	CASSPLGTGTGANVLTF
TRBV12-3/TRBV12-4	many	TRBJ2-3	TRBD2	TGTGCCAGCAGGGGGGGGGTAGGACTAGATACGCAGTATTTT	CASRGGVGLDTQYF
TRBV13	.	TRBJ2-1	TRBD2	TGTGCCAGCAGCTCCTTAGCGGGGGGATGGAATGAGCAGTTCTTC	CASSSLAGGWNEQFF
TRBV9	.	TRBJ2-1	TRBD2	TGTGCCAGCAGCGCCTCGGGACTAGAGGCCTACAATGAGCAGTTCTTC	CASSASGLEAYNEQFF
TRBV27	.	TRBJ2-5	.	TGTGCCAGCAGTCTCCTGGGGGGGCCGTACCAAGAGACCCAGTACTTC	CASSLLGGPYQETQYF
TRBV6-5	.	TRBJ2-3	TRBD2	TGTGTCAGCAGTAGAGGACTAGTGGGGGTGACAGATACGCAGTATTTT	CVSSRGLVGVTDTQYF
TRBV24-1	.	TRBJ1-2	.	TGTGCCACCAGCGACGCAGGAATCTCCTATGGCTACACCTTC	CATSDAGISYGYTF
TRBV10-3	.	TRBJ1-5	.	TGTGCCATCAGTGAGTCGGTGGCTCAGCCCCAGCATTTT	CAISESVAQPQHF
TRBV10-2	many	TRBJ1-1	.	TGCGCCAGCAATGGGGGGCGAGCCACTGAAGCTTTCTTT	CASNGGRATEAFF
TRBV29-1	few	TRBJ2-2	.	TGCAGCGCTTTTGGCAGCTGGAACACCGGGGAGCTGTTTTTT	CSAFGSWNTGELFF
TRBV7-9	.	TRBJ1-2	.	TGTGCCAGCAGCCCCTCTTTGCGCAGGGGAGACTATGGCTACACCTTC	CASSPSLRRGDYGYTF
TRBV12-5	.	TRBJ1-2	TRBD1	TGTGCTAGTGGCCCGACGGGACAGGTCCTAGCTAACTATGGCTACACCTTC	CASGPTGQVLANYGYTF
TRBV19	.	TRBJ1-1	.	TGTGCCAGTAGTAACGAAAAAAGGGAATATAACACTGAAGCTTTCTTT	CASSNEKREYNTEAFF
TRBV6-5	many	TRBJ1-4	.	TGTGCCAGCAGTTACGTTCCCAGCCTTAATGAAAAACTGTTTTTT	CASSYVPSLNEKLFF
TRBV12-3/TRBV12-4	many	TRBJ1-2	.	TGTGCCAGCAGCCCCGGGACGGTCGGGGGCTACACCTTC	CASSPGTVGGYTF
TRBV2	.	TRBJ1-1	TRBD1	TGTGCCAGCAGCAAAGACAGGGGCAGAGGCACTGAAGCTTTCTTT	CASSKDRGRGTEAFF
TRBV24-1	once	TRBJ1-2	.	TGTGCCACCAGTTCTACAGGGATGGATGGCTACACCTTC	CATSSTGMDGYTF
TRBV6-5	.	TRBJ1-6	.	TGTGCCAGCAGTTACTCGTATCCGGAAATTTTCCAATCTGGTTATAATTCACCCCTCCACTTT	CASSYSYPEIFQSGYNSPLHF
TRBV4-1	few	TRBJ2-3	.	TGCGCCAGCAGCCAAGATAGGAGGAGGGCAGATACGCAGTATTTT	CASSQDRRRADTQYF
TRBV15	.	TRBJ2-6	TRBD2	TGTGCCACCAGCAGCCCTACGGGAGGGGTCCACTCTGGGGCCAACGTCCTGACTTTC	CATSSPTGGVHSGANVLTF
TRBV14	.	TRBJ2-7	.	TGTGCCAGCAGCCACGGGACTTACTACGAGCAGTACTTC	CASSHGTYYEQYF
TRBV13	.	TRBJ2-7	.	TGTGCCAGCAGCTTAGGCCTAGGGCGATCGCCCTACGAGCAGTACTTC	CASSLGLGRSPYEQYF
TRBV9	once	TRBJ2-3	TRBD2	TGTGCCAGCAGCTCAACTAGCGGGGTCACAGATACGCAGTATTTT	CASSSTSGVTDTQYF